A single T cell receptor (beta chain) is shown here with its context. Germline loops: CDR1 SNHLY, CDR2 FYNNEI. V dropped 11 bases and J dropped 5 bases, with 10 bases sitting between them. The CDR3 runs 11 residues. These data originate in a study of blood T cell repertoires in COVID-19. Study-wide background: Samples representing acute and convalescent COVID-19 were sourced from the United States, Italy and Spain. PBMCs, B-cell-depleted T cells, or T cells provided the cDNA or gDNA that made up the material.

The authors' processing: Amplified reference gene primers provided the basis for estimating nucleated cell counts. Repertoires were generated with immunoSEQ multiplex PCR, while TCRdb's copy carries only in-frame clones and drops some. Clone size and the V and J calls come from that table; the DNA yielded D and trimming. In the table there are around 130,000 clones, roughly 80% of which are singletons. Sample: peripheral blood. This receptor was identified in a human donor in a cohort sampled during active COVID-19. The chain has TRBV2 and TRBJ2-1; unclear D gene. The CDR3 region has the DNA TGTGCCTGCATAGCCGACAATGAGCAGTTCTTC. Translation gives CACIADNEQFF.